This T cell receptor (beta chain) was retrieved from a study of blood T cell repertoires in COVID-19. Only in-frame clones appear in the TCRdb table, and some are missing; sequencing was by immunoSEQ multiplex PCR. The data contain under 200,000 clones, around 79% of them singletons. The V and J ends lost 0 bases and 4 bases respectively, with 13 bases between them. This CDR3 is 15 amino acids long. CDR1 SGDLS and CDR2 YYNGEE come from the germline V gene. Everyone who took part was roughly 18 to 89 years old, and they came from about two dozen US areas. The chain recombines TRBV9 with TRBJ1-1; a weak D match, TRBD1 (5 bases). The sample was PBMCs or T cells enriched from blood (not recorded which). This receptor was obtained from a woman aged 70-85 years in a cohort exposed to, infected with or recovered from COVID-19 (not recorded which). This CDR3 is CASSVEAQVGTEAFF. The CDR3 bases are TGTGCCAGCAGCGTAGAAGCACAGGTAGGCACTGAAGCTTTCTTT. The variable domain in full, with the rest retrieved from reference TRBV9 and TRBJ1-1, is DSGVTQTPKHLITATGQRVTLRCSPRSGDLSVYWYQQSLDQGLQFLIQYYNGEERAKGNILERFSAQQFPDLHSELNLSSLELGDSALYFCASSVEAQVGTEAFFGQGTRLTVV.